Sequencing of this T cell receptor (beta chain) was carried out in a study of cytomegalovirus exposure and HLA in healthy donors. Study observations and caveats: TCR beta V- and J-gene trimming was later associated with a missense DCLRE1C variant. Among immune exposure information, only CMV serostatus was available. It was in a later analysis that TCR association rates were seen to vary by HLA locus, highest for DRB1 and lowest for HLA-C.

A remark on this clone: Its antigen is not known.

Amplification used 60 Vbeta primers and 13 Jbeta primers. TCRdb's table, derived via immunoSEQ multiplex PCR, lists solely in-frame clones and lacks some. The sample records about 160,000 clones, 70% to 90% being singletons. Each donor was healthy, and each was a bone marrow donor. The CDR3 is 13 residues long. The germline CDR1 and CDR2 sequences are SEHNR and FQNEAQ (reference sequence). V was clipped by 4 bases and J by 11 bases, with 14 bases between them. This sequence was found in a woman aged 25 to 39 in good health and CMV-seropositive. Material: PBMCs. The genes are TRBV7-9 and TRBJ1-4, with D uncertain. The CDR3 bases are TGTGCCAGCAGCTCTTGGATGGGAGATAAACTGTTTTTT. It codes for CASSSWMGDKLFF.